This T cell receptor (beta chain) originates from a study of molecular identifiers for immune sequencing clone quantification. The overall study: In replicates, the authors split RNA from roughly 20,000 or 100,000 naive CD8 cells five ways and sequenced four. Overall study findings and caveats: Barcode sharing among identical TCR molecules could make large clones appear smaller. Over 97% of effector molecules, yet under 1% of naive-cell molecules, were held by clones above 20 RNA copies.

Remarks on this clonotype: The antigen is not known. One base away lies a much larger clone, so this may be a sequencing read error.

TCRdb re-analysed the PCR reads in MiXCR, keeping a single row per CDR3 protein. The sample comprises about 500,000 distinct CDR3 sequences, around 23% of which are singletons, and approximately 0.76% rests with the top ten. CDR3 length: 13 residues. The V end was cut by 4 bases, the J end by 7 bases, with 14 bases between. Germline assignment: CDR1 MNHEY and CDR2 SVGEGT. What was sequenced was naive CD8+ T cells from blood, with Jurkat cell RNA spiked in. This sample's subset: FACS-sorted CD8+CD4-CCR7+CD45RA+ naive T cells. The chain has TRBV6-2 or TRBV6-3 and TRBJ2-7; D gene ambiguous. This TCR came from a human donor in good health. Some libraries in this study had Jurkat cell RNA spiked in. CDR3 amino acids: CASSWPLVREQYV. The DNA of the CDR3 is TGTGCCAGCAGTTGGCCCCTCGTTCGGGAGCAGTACGTC.